A single sample gave rise to the 29 T cell receptor beta chains below, sequenced in a study of T cell responses to AZD1222 COVID-19 vaccine. TCRdb's table, derived via immunoSEQ multiplex PCR, lists solely in-frame clones and lacks some. The table lists about 140,000 clones, 90% to 95% of them singletons. The sequencing used peripheral blood, collected 28 days after the second AZD1222 dose. Receptors originate from an adult who received the AZD1222 COVID-19 vaccine.

This clone is a singleton in its sample. This chain uses TRBV18 with TRBJ1-1; perhaps TRBD1 as D (5 bases). CDR1 KGHSH and CDR2 LQKENI come from the germline V gene. This CDR3 spans 13 amino acids. The V end was cut by 2 bases, the J end by 7 bases, with 11 bases between. The CDR3 region is CASSPAGTDEAFF. The CDR3 DNA follows: TGTGCCAGCTCACCAGCCGGGACCGATGAAGCTTTCTTT.

Concerning this clone itself: Distinct nucleotide sequences in the sample also encode this CDR3. The chain carries TRBV18 and TRBJ2-2; D gene unclear. This CDR3 region has 12 residues. V was pared by 3 bases and J by 5 bases, with 4 bases between. Looked up from germline, CDR1 is KGHSH and CDR2 is LQKENI. Here the CDR3 DNA reads TGTGCCAGCTCACCTTGGACCGGGGAGCTGTTTTTT. Its protein is CASSPWTGELFF.

The CDR3 spells CATSRALLGTEAFF. The CDR3 DNA is TGTGCCACCAGCAGAGCGCTTTTGGGGACTGAAGCTTTCTTT. The genes are TRBV15 and TRBJ1-1, with unresolved D. Looked up from germline, CDR1 is LNHNV and CDR2 is YYDKDF (reference sequence). CDR3 length equals 14 residues. Trimming stripped 1 base from V and 5 bases from J, with 11 bases between.

This clone showed up just once. In DNA, the CDR3 is TGTGCCAGCAGCGTAGGCGGACAGGGCGGTACAGATACGCAGTATTTT. Its translation is CASSVGGQGGTDTQYF. This chain joins TRBV9 and TRBJ2-3; 8 bases are shared with TRBD1. CDR1 is SGDLS, CDR2 YYNGEE, per germline. CDR3 length: 16 residues. Trimming removed 0 bases from V and 3 bases from J; junction bases left unmatched: 6.

V is TRBV6-5 and J is TRBJ2-1; the match to TRBD2 covers 12 bases. The CDR3 spans 15 residues. V trimming: 7 bases; J trimming: 8 bases; junction bases outside the gene matches: 9. From germline, CDR1 is MNHEY and CDR2 SVGAGI. CDR3 protein: CASITLAGGRDEQFF. The CDR3 DNA follows: TGTGCCAGCATTACCCTAGCGGGGGGGAGGGATGAGCAGTTCTTC.

The rearrangement uses TRBV4-1 and TRBJ2-7, with D possibly matching TRBD1 (6 bases). This CDR3 spans 18 amino acids. Trimming took off 0 bases at V and 2 bases at J, with 20 bases between the two ends. The germline V gene encodes CDR1 MGHRA and CDR2 YSYEKL. This CDR3 is CASSQDRLGGPPTYEQYF. The CDR3 DNA reads as TGCGCCAGCAGCCAAGATAGGCTTGGGGGCCCCCCGACCTACGAGCAGTACTTC.

V and J are TRBV6-6 and TRBJ1-2, with D maybe TRBD1 (5 bases). Trimming left V 8 bases short and J 9 bases short, with 16 bases between. There are 12 residues in the CDR3. Germline V gene lookup returns CDR1 MNHNY and CDR2 SVGAGI (reference sequence). The CDR3 region has the DNA TGTGCCAGCTTTACCGGGACGGTGAGCTACACCTTC. Its protein is CASFTGTVSYTF.

V is TRBV7-9 and J is TRBJ2-2; D gene ambiguous. CDR3 size: 15 residues. Germline V gene lookup returns CDR1 SEHNR and CDR2 FQNEAQ (reference sequence). Trimming took 2 bases from V and 4 from J, leaving 11 bases between them. The CDR3: CASSLRVASTGELFF. CDR3 in DNA: TGTGCCAGCAGCTTACGCGTCGCTTCCACCGGGGAGCTGTTTTTT.

The V gene is TRBV19, the J gene TRBJ2-3; TRBD2 is a possible D gene (6 bases). This CDR3 contains 13 residues. The germline CDR1 and CDR2 sequences are LNHDA and SQIVND (reference sequence). Trimming removed 5 bases at V and 8 bases at J, with 14 bases between. In nucleotides, the CDR3 is TGTGCCAGTAGTGGGAAACTAGCTGGTACGCAGTATTTT. This translates into CASSGKLAGTQYF.

V gene TRBV13 combines with J gene TRBJ2-2; 7 bases agree with TRBD1. CDR1 and CDR2 from the germline V gene are PRHDT and FYEKMQ (reference sequence). The CDR3 extends over 15 amino acids. J gave up 2 bases and V 8 bases, and 8 bases lay outside the gene matches. The CDR3 spells CASGPGQRNTGELFF. Written as DNA, the CDR3 is TGTGCCAGCGGGCCGGGACAGAGAAACACCGGGGAGCTGTTTTTT. Based on the CDR3 plus reference TRBV13 and TRBJ2-2, the full variable domain is AAGVIQSPRHLIKEKRETATLKCYPIPRHDTVYWYQQGPGQDPQFLISFYEKMQSDKGSIPDRFSAQQFSDYHSELNMSSLELGDSALYFCASGPGQRNTGELFFGEGSRLTVL.

In this sample, this clone turned up once. The J gene is TRBJ2-6, the V gene TRBV10-2; 7 bases are shared with TRBD1. V lost 8 bases and J lost 0; bases outside the gene matches: 10. From germline, CDR1 is WSHSY and CDR2 SAAADI. The CDR3 spans 17 residues. As DNA, the CDR3 is TGCGCCAGCGGGGGAAGGGGGCCGGCCTCTGGGGCCAACGTCCTGACTTTC. Its translation is CASGGRGPASGANVLTF.

This rearrangement joins TRBV5-1 to TRBJ2-3, with unresolved D. Germline V gene data show CDR1 as SGHRS and CDR2 as YFSETQ. Trimming cost V 1 base and J 2 bases, with 11 bases left between them. This CDR3 has 15 amino acids. In DNA form, the CDR3 reads TGCGCCAGCAGCTTGTATGGCATTAACACAGATACGCAGTATTTT. Translated: CASSLYGINTDTQYF.

This clone appeared a single time. The chain recombines TRBV28 with TRBJ1-2; the D is unclear. Germline loops: CDR1 MDHEN, CDR2 SYDVKM. The V end lost 1 base, the J end lost 4 bases, and 19 bases lay between the germline ends. CDR3 length: 17 amino acids. The CDR3, as DNA: TGTGCCAGCAGTTTATCTACACCCTCGAGGCTCGGCTATGGCTACACCTTC. It is translated as CASSLSTPSRLGYGYTF.

CDR3 protein: CASSAMGGGLLGYTF. CDR3 DNA: TGTGCCAGCAGTGCCATGGGTGGGGGGTTATTGGGCTACACCTTC. The V call is TRBV27, the J call TRBJ1-2, with D perhaps matching TRBD1 (5 bases). The CDR3 is made up of 15 amino acids. Germline lookup yields CDR1 MNHEY and CDR2 SMNVEV (reference sequence). Trimming removed 5 bases from V and 8 bases from J, with 21 bases in between.

The V call is TRBV12-3 or TRBV12-4, the J call TRBJ1-4; D is uncertain. Trimming left V 6 bases short and J 10 bases short, with 12 bases between. This CDR3 spans 12 amino acids. CDR3 loop: CASRIGPGKLFF. The DNA of the CDR3 is TGTGCCAGCAGGATCGGACCCGGAAAACTGTTTTTT.

This clone is a singleton in its sample. The rearrangement links TRBV29-1 to TRBJ1-3; TRBD1 might be the D (5 bases). Germline V gene lookup returns CDR1 SQVTM and CDR2 ANQGSEA. Trimming removed 6 bases from V and 0 bases from J, with 12 bases in between. There are 14 residues in the CDR3. The CDR3 sequence: CSVYTDSSGNTIYF. CDR3 coding DNA: TGCAGCGTCTATACAGACAGCTCTGGAAACACCATATATTTT.

The J gene is TRBJ1-3, the V gene TRBV3-1 (or the pseudogene TRBV3-2); tentative D call: TRBD1 (5 bases). The CDR3 extends over 15 amino acids. V lost 5 bases and J lost 2, with 13 bases in between. The germline V gene has CDR1 LGHDT and CDR2 YNNKEL (reference sequence). The CDR3 sequence is CASSGYGGPGNTIYF. The DNA for the CDR3 is TGTGCCAGCAGCGGCTACGGGGGACCTGGAAACACCATATATTTT.

This clone was detected a few times. DNA for the CDR3: TGTGCCTGGAGCTTGGGGGATCACGAGCAGTACTTC. Translation gives CAWSLGDHEQYF. The chain has TRBV30 and TRBJ2-7; either TRBD1 or TRBD2 may supply D (5 bases each). Between the trimmed V and J ends, which lost 3 bases and 5 bases, there was a span of 11 bases. The germline gives CDR1 GTSNPN, CDR2 SVGIG (reference sequence). This CDR3 contains 12 residues.

This clone was seen only once. This chain links TRBV4-1 with TRBJ1-6; D call uncertain. The CDR3 covers 13 residues. Trimming pared 1 base from V and 7 bases from J, leaving 5 bases between. Germline CDR1 MGHRA, CDR2 YSYEKL. The CDR3 sequence: CASSQAKNSPLHF. CDR3 nucleotide sequence: TGCGCCAGCAGCCAAGCGAAAAATTCACCCCTCCACTTT.

V is TRBV7-3 and J is TRBJ2-5, with D tentatively TRBD1 or TRBD2 (5 bases each). V was pared by 0 bases and J by 4 bases, with 6 bases between. This CDR3 is 13 amino acids long. CDR1 SGHTA and CDR2 FQGTGA come from the germline V gene. The CDR3 nucleotides are TGTGCCAGCAGCTTAACTGGGGGAGAGACCCAGTACTTC. It is translated as CASSLTGGETQYF. The full variable domain, rest sourced from reference TRBV7-3 and TRBJ2-5, is GAGVSQTPSNKVTEKGKYVELRCDPISGHTALYWYRQSLGQGPEFLIYFQGTGAADDSGLPNDRFFAVRPEGSVSTLKIQRTERGDSAVYLCASSLTGGETQYFGPGTRLLVL.

The rearrangement links TRBV19 to TRBJ2-2; TRBD2 agrees at 9 bases. V shed 2 bases, J shed 4 bases, and the junction held 2 bases outside the gene matches. The CDR3 has 15 amino acids. Germline values: CDR1 LNHDA, CDR2 SQIVND (reference sequence). CDR3 in amino acids: CASSIRRGGTGELFF. For the CDR3, the DNA is TGTGCCAGTAGTATACGGCGGGGGGGCACCGGGGAGCTGTTTTTT.

CDR3 in DNA: TGTGCCAGCAGTTACTCCGGGGTAGATGGCTACACCTTC. This gives the protein CASSYSGVDGYTF. The gene calls are TRBV6-2 or TRBV6-3 and TRBJ1-2, with D uncertain. Germline values: CDR1 MNHEY, CDR2 SVGEGT. The ends were cut back, 0 bases at V and 6 bases at J, with 8 bases in the middle. CDR3 length equals 13 residues.

Here the CDR3 reads CASSSGRMNTEAFF. In DNA form, the CDR3 reads TGTGCCAGCAGTTCAGGGCGTATGAACACTGAAGCTTTCTTT. This chain connects TRBV2 to TRBJ1-1, with D possibly being TRBD1 (5 bases). In germline, CDR1 is SNHLY, CDR2 FYNNEI. The CDR3 is 14 residues long. V was cut by 5 bases and J by 0 bases, with 10 bases left in between.

The chain couples TRBV12-5 to TRBJ2-2, with 8 nucleotides matching TRBD1. There are 16 residues in the CDR3. Looked up from germline, CDR1 is LGHNT and CDR2 is FRNRAP. The V and J ends lost 6 bases and 0 bases, in that order; junction bases with no gene match: 6. The CDR3 DNA reads TGTGCTAGTGGGCGCCGACAGGGGACGAACACCGGGGAGCTGTTTTTT. It yields the protein CASGRRQGTNTGELFF.

This chain links TRBV10-3 with TRBJ1-3; D is unclear. Germline V gene lookup returns CDR1 ENHRY and CDR2 SYGVKD. V shed 2 bases and J shed 3 bases, with 11 bases lying between them. CDR3 size: 15 residues. CDR3 loop: CAISEAAGGGNTIYF. As DNA, the CDR3 is TGTGCCATCAGTGAGGCGGCAGGAGGTGGAAACACCATATATTTT.

CDR3 nucleotides: TGTGCCAGCAGTTTATATCAGACCTACGAGCAGTACTTC. This gives the protein CASSLYQTYEQYF. The chain has TRBV12-3 or TRBV12-4 and TRBJ2-7; D is unresolved. Trimming removed 2 bases at V and 2 bases at J, with 7 bases between. This CDR3 is built from 13 residues.

The V call is TRBV28, the J call TRBJ1-4; D might be TRBD1 (5 bases). V dropped 3 bases and J dropped 7 bases, with 15 bases sitting between them. The CDR3 totals 15 residues. CDR1 and CDR2 from the germline V gene are MDHEN and SYDVKM. CDR3 loop: CASSFFGTGGEKLFF. In DNA form, the CDR3 reads TGTGCCAGCAGTTTCTTCGGGACCGGAGGTGAAAAACTGTTTTTT. Full variable domain (rest looked up from reference TRBV28 and TRBJ1-4): DVKVTQSSRYLVKRTGEKVFLECVQDMDHENMFWYRQDPGLGLRLIYFSYDVKMKEKGDIPEGYSVSREKKERFSLILESASTNQTSMYLCASSFFGTGGEKLFFGSGTQLSVL.

The J gene is TRBJ1-2, the V gene TRBV20-1; 10 nucleotides align to TRBD1. CDR3 size: 14 residues. The germline CDR1 and CDR2 sequences are DFQATT and SNEGSKA (reference sequence). The J segment lost 8 bases and the V segment lost 3 bases, leaving 9 bases of the junction unmatched. The DNA for the CDR3 is TGCAGTGCTAGTCGGGACAGGGGAGGAGAGGGCTACACCTTC. Amino acid sequence: CSASRDRGGEGYTF.

V and J are TRBV12-3 or TRBV12-4 and TRBJ1-2; no firm D call. V was shortened by 7 bases and J by 5 bases, with 11 bases between the two germline ends. The CDR3 has 12 amino acids. The CDR3, as DNA: TGTGCCAGCACCACCCGGCAGTATGGCTACACCTTC. This gives the protein CASTTRQYGYTF.